This T cell receptor beta chain came from a study of T cell changes during pregnancy in multiple sclerosis. Here immunoSEQ multiplex PCR was the method, and the copy in TCRdb shows in-frame clones only, minus some. The sample gives fewer than 70,000 clones, approximately 91% of which show up once; more than 1.2% is in the top ten. Note on this clone: The sample holds other DNA sequences that translate to the same CDR3.

The V end was cut by 2 bases, the J end by 2 bases, with 10 bases between. The CDR3 spans 14 residues. CDR1 SGHTA and CDR2 FQGNSA come from the germline V gene. Here the sequenced sample was peripheral blood, taken in the third trimester of pregnancy. The sequence came from a female donor with multiple sclerosis, enrolled in a pregnancy study. The rearrangement uses TRBV7-2 and TRBJ2-7; D is perhaps TRBD1 (6 bases). This chain's CDR3 is CASSLKTGAYEQYF. The CDR3 DNA follows: TGTGCCAGCAGCTTAAAGACAGGAGCCTACGAGCAGTACTTC.